This T cell receptor beta chain came from a study of cytomegalovirus exposure and HLA in healthy donors (TCRdb year 2017). General notes on the study: According to an earlier analysis of several hundred of the donors, some 170 million T cells yielded roughly 100 million unique TCR beta sequences and around 300 Gb of sequence data. Along with the approximately 670-subject first cohort, a separate validation cohort of some 130 different subjects was used. Using immunosequencing, the study profiled T cell repertoires from 500 to 800 subjects and related those repertoires to cytomegalovirus serostatus. About 280 gigabases of sequencing data and around 88 million unique TCR sequences made up an early release that covered under 750 HLA-typed donors. Of the roughly 430 genotyped donors, 65% to 90% fell in the genetic ancestry cluster associated with self-reported Caucasian donors. Rather than drawing on any new phenotypic data, the later analysis identified candidate immune exposures from TCR beta sequences and the way those sequences occurred across donors. Genome-wide SNP genotypes for about 65% of the 666 donors were used in a later genetic analysis, which treated that subset as a discovery cohort. Among some 410 genotyped donors of the cohort, an average of approximately 240,000 unique TCR beta nucleotide sequences was sequenced per donor, of which roughly 17% were non-productive. The study aimed to test whether cataloging public T cell receptors could reveal signatures of past pathogen exposure. HLA typing included class I and class II loci at four-digit resolution. Typing coverage differed by locus: A, B, C, DRB1 and DQB1 were typed in roughly 620-640 donors, DQA1 in about 510, DPA1 in around 600, and DPB1 in 400 to 480. All discovery cohort repertoires had been generated on a single sequencing platform. In a later analysis, previously published TCR beta repertoires from 666 donors were re-analyzed and high-resolution HLA genotyping was added so that TCR occurrence patterns could be studied. Donor age, sex, ethnicity and CMV serostatus were collected together with the repertoire data. Roughly 5 DR-DQ haplotypes were handled as single units for association and clustering because linkage in the cohort was strong. In an earlier analysis of more than 550 of the donors, high-throughput TCR beta sequencing was used to judge whether each TCR beta V gene segment behaved as functional or pseudogenic. To predict cytomegalovirus infection status, the study combined high-throughput TCR immunosequencing, statistical association of individual TCRs with disease status, and machine learning. Points the paper makes about the study in general: Because the 87-base-pair reads could not distinguish some IMGT-functional V segments, including TRBV6-2 and TRBV6-3, those segments were excluded. Because HLA typing was missing for some donors at each locus, association tests included only the typed subset. While some public TCRs were present in many individuals, most TCR sequences turned up only very rarely across donors. The authors suggested that the approach could potentially be generalized to other disease states and immunological phenotypes. Sequencing depth was assumed to be roughly uniform across donors in the presence/absence analyses, though that assumption may not hold. In this cohort, only TCR beta chains were sequenced, and detectable features were limited by the absence of alpha or paired-chain data. According to a later analysis, parvovirus B19, influenza, CMV and Epstein-Barr virus appeared linked to several top co-occurrence clusters. The classifier was reported to diagnose cytomegalovirus status with high specificity and sensitivity in both the original cohort and the validation cohort. When HLA alleles, especially DR and DQ, strongly co-occurred, TCR associations were difficult to assign to individual alleles. A later genetic analysis reported fewer N-insertions in productive TCRs among donors in an Asian-associated ancestry cluster than the approximately 700-donor mean. A total of fewer than 200 TCR beta chains were listed by the study as associated with cytomegalovirus. A later analysis found that most CMV-associated TCR beta chains appeared HLA-restricted, with HLA associations seemingly driven largely by CMV exposure. A later analysis found that TCR association rates varied across HLA loci, with DRB1 alleles showing the most associated TCRs and HLA-C alleles the fewest. Three of the identified cytomegalovirus-associated TCR beta chains were confirmed in vitro to be specific for cytomegalovirus antigens. In an earlier analysis of more than 450 of the donors, most TCR beta V segments were observed in productive rearrangements about 87% or about 30% of the time, broadly matching IMGT annotations. Because counts were too low, seventeen rarely observed V segments, including chromosome 9 orphons, were excluded from the earlier analysis of 587 of the donors. A further reported finding was that TCR beta sequences accurately predicted the HLA-A and HLA-B alleles for most subjects in the first cohort. In a later analysis, about 16,000 TCR beta sequences were associated with specific HLA alleles at a false discovery rate of 0.05. An association between a missense DCLRE1C variant and V-gene and J-gene trimming of TCR beta chains was found in a later genetic analysis and replicated in an independent cohort. The only immune exposure information available for the cohort was CMV serostatus. In a later analysis, HLA-associated TCR beta chains showed more clonal expansion and lower generation probabilities than non-associated chains that were equally common. Correlated functional status among segregating V segments might be attributable to linkage disequilibrium, but an unknown experimental factor could not be ruled out. A group of highly shared sequence variants was considered likely to be a technical artifact of the sequencing pipeline.

The protocol used for the library was the immunoSEQ multiplex PCR assay. For the multiplex PCR, a mixture combining 60 forward primers for TCR Vbeta segments and 13 reverse primers for TCR Jbeta segments was used. A multiplex PCR assay on genomic DNA amplified the CDR3 region of rearranged TCR beta genes. The amplified TCR beta libraries were sequenced on the Illumina HiSeq System as 87-base-pair reads. The published analysis was carried out like this. Across the 600 to 700 repertoires, a later analysis counted 78 million or so unique TCR beta chains, about 10 million of which were shared by at least two donors. To remove PCR and sequencing errors, raw reads were error-corrected and collapsed into unique sequences using a nearest-neighbor algorithm that merged closely related sequences. To assign V, D and J gene segments, CDR3 sequences were aligned to IMGT reference sequences. Each retained sequence needed at least a six-nucleotide match to both a V gene segment and a J gene segment. A rearrangement was called productive if the CDR3 had no stop codons and remained in frame with V and J, and every other rearrangement was called non-productive. Following IMGT convention, CDR3 was defined as the stretch from the second conserved V-encoded cysteine to the conserved J-encoded phenylalanine. Sequences without an unambiguous match to a single V gene segment were excluded from the earlier analysis of 500 to 700 of the donors. In an earlier analysis of several hundred of the donors, V segments were called functional above 56.7% productive rearrangements and were called segregating when the between-donor standard deviation exceeded 5%. A statistical classification framework was developed to diagnose cytomegalovirus status using the catalog of TCR beta chain sequences. V and J gene assignment, in a later analysis, came from comparing TCR nucleotide sequences with IMGT/GENE-DB human TR gene sequences. A later analysis assigned CDR3 sequences and most-parsimonious VDJ recombination scenarios with the TCRdist pipeline. In a later analysis, each TCR beta chain was defined by its CDR3 amino acid sequence together with its V-gene family, and reads without a unique V-gene family were excluded. As a way to deal with suspected cross-contamination and a sequencing artifact, a later analysis dropped 640 or so nucleotide sequences that were highly shared and had low generation probability. A later analysis calculated a clonal expansion index for each public chain from normalized within-repertoire ranks of inferred template counts. In a later analysis, generation probabilities were computed with a VDJ recombination model fitted to out-of-frame rearrangements, and the resulting probabilities were checked against IGoR. A later analysis scored TCR-TCR, TCR-HLA and TCR-CMV co-occurrence with hypergeometric tests, applying a repertoire-size bias correction to TCR pairs. In a later analysis, false discovery rates were estimated by permuting HLA or CMV assignments 20 times. In a later analysis, co-occurring TCRs were grouped using DBSCAN, and TCRdist sequence similarity was added for clustering within HLA-allele-positive subsets. Co-occurrence clustering excluded repertoires with fewer than 30,000 or more than 120,000 public chains, plus five with anomalous nucleotide sharing. Sourced from immuneACCESS, this table was stored by TCRdb with only in-frame sequences that have V and J called. A share of the clones is absent; for the studies checked, an unresolved V gene accounts for under half, and the remainder has no known explanation. The V and J calls and clone size are taken from that table; D and trimming were inferred from the DNA. This sample lists 75,000 to 100,000 clones; 73% were detected once. The ten largest clonotypes hold approximately 3.5% of the sample.

The cohort consisted of 666 healthy bone marrow donors. At the time of sampling, every cohort member was nominally healthy, though immune exposures that went unrecorded were likely present. The donor tested CMV seronegative and was one of the 352 seronegative cohort members. Every donor gave a peripheral blood sample, and the peripheral blood mononuclear cells from that sample were used for TCR beta sequencing. Genomic DNA extraction from the blood cell samples was performed with the Qiagen DNeasy Blood Extraction Kit. Details on this clone: Its antigen specificity is not known. An end of the junction does not agree with germline; a read error may underlie this.

The CDR3 holds 13 amino acids from the cysteine to the phenylalanine. Of the read, only the CDR3 DNA is kept; its 39 bases are in frame from base 1. The germline V gene specifies LGHNA as CDR1 and YNFKEQ as CDR2. The clonotype originates from a man in his forties in good health and CMV-seronegative. The chain couples TRBV4-2 to TRBJ1-1; the D gene identity is not certain. Material for sequencing was PBMCs. The CDR3 here reads CASSQDRVADAFF. The nucleotide sequence is given as TGTGCCAGCAGCCAAGACCGGGTGGCTGATGCTTTCTTT.